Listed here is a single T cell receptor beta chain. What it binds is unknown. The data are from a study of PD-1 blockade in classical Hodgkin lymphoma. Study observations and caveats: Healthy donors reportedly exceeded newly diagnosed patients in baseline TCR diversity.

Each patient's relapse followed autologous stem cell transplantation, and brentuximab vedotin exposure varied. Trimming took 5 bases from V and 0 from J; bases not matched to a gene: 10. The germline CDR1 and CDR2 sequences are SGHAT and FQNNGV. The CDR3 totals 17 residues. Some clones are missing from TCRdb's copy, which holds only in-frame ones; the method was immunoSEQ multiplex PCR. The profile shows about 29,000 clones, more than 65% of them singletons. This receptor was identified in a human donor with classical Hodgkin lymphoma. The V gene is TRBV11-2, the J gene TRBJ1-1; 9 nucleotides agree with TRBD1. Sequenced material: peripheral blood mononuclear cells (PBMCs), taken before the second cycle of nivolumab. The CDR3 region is CASSPRTGAMMNTEAFF. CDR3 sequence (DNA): TGTGCCAGCAGCCCGCGGACAGGGGCCATGATGAACACTGAAGCTTTCTTT.